This passage covers 4 T cell receptor beta chains from one sample sequenced in a study of patients and donors after allogeneic stem cell transplantation. Each CDR3 protein gets one entry after TCRdb re-called the RT-PCR reads with MiXCR. The data hold fewer than 250,000 distinct CDR3 sequences, with around 14% observed a single time. Sequenced: blood, either unsorted or a sorted T cell fraction (not recorded which). These receptors originate from a human donor who was either an allogeneic HSCT recipient or a stem cell or donor lymphocyte infusion donor (not recorded which). It is not recorded whose cells these are; they may come from a transplant donor.

This rearrangement joins TRBV7-2 to TRBJ1-1; D may be TRBD1 (6 bases). Germline CDR1 reads SGHTA; CDR2 reads FQGNSA. This CDR3 has 15 amino acids. Between the trimmed V and J ends, which lost 5 bases and 4 bases, there was a span of 17 bases. The CDR3 protein is CASSKRGGIPTEAFF. For the CDR3, the DNA is TGTGCCAGCAGCAAAAGGGGGGGAATTCCCACTGAAGCTTTCTTT.

The genes are TRBV20-1 and TRBJ2-7; TRBD2 matches 9 bases. Germline loops: CDR1 DFQATT, CDR2 SNEGSKA (reference sequence). V dropped 4 bases and J dropped 4; count of bases not matched to a gene: 8. This CDR3 contains 14 residues. CDR3 DNA sequence: TGCAGTGCTACAGGACTAGCGCAACCTTACGAGCAGTACTTC. Protein sequence: CSATGLAQPYEQYF.

This sequence joins TRBV27 and TRBJ2-5, with D perhaps TRBD2 (5 bases). The CDR3 length is 19 residues. The germline V and J ends were trimmed by 1 base and 5 bases, with 26 bases remaining between them. Germline CDR1 reads MNHEY; CDR2 reads SMNVEV (reference sequence). The CDR3 sequence: CASSLYLAFHSLQRETQYF. CDR3 DNA: TGTGCCAGCAGTTTATATCTAGCTTTCCACTCTCTCCAAAGGGAGACCCAGTACTTC.

This clonotype was seen only a few times. The gene calls are TRBV30 and TRBJ1-2; D is unresolved. Germline CDR1 and CDR2: GTSNPN and SVGIG (reference sequence). V lost 4 bases to trimming and J lost 0 bases, with 9 bases between them. The CDR3 extends over 13 amino acids. The CDR3 DNA reads TGTGCCTGGACCCGGCCCCCTAACTATGGCTACACCTTC. Residues: CAWTRPPNYGYTF. The full variable domain, completed using reference TRBV30 and TRBJ1-2, is SQTIHQWPATLVQPVGSPLSLECTVEGTSNPNLYWYRQAAGRGLQLLFYSVGIGQISSEVPQNLSASRPQDRQFILSSKKLLLSDSGFYLCAWTRPPNYGYTFGSGTRLTVV.